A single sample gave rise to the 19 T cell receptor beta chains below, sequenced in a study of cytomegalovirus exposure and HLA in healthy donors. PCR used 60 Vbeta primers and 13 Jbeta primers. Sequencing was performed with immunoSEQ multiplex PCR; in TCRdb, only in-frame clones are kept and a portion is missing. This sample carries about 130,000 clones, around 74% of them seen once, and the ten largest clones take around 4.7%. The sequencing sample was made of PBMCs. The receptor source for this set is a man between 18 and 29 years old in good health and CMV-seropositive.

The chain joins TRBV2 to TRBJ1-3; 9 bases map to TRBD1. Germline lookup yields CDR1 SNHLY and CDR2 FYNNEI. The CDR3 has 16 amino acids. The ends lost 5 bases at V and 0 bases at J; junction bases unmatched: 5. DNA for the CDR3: TGTGCCAGCAGTAAACAGGGGGCACACTCTGGAAACACCATATATTTT. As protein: CASSKQGAHSGNTIYF.

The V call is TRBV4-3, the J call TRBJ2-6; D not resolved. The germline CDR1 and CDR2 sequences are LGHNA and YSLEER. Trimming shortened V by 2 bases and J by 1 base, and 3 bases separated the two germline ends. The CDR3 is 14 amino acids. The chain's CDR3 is CASSQRSGANVLTF. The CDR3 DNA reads TGCGCCAGCAGCCAACGGTCTGGGGCCAACGTCCTGACTTTC.

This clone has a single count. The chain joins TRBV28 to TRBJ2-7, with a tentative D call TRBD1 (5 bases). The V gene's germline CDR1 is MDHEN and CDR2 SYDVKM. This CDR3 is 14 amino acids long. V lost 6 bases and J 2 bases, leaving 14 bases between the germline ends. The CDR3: CASSQPDRTYEQYF. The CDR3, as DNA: TGTGCCAGCAGCCAACCTGACAGAACCTACGAGCAGTACTTC.

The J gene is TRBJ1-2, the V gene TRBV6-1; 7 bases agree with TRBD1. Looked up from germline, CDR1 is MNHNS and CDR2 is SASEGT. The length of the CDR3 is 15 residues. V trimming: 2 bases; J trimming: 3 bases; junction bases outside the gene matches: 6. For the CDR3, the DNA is TGTGCCAGCAGTGAAAAGTCCAGGGGGGACTATGGCTACACCTTC. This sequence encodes CASSEKSRGDYGYTF.

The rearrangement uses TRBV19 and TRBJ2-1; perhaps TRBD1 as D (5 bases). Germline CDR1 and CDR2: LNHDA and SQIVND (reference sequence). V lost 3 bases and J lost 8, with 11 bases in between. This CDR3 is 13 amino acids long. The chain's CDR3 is CASSISQADEQFF. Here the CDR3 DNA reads TGTGCCAGTAGTATCTCACAGGCCGATGAGCAGTTCTTC.

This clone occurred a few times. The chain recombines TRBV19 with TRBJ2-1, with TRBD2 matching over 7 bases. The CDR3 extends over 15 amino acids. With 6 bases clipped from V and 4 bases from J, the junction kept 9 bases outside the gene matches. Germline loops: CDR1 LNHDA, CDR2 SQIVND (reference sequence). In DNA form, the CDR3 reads TGTGCCAGTAGCGTCGGCGGGGGAGTTTACAATGAGCAGTTCTTC. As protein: CASSVGGGVYNEQFF.

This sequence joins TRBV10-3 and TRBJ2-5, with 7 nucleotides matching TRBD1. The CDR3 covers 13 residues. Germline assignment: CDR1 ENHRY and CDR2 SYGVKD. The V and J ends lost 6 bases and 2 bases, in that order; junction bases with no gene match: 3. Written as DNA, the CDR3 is TGTGCCATCAGGCCGGGACAGCAAGAGACCCAGTACTTC. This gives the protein CAIRPGQQETQYF.

CDR3 nucleotides: TGTGCCAGCAGTGAAAGAGGTCAGGGGAGTTCACCCCTCCACTTT. Encoded protein: CASSERGQGSSPLHF. This chain uses TRBV6-1 with TRBJ1-6, with a possible D match to TRBD1 (6 bases). CDR1 is MNHNS, CDR2 SASEGT, per germline. V was cut by 2 bases and J by 9 bases, with 14 bases left in between. The CDR3 totals 15 residues.

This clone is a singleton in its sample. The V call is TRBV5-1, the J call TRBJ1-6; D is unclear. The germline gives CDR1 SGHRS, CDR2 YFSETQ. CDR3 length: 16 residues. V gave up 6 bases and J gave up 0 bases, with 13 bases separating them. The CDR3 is CASNLGRSSYNSPLHF. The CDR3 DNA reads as TGCGCCAGCAACCTAGGTCGGAGCTCCTATAATTCACCCCTCCACTTT.

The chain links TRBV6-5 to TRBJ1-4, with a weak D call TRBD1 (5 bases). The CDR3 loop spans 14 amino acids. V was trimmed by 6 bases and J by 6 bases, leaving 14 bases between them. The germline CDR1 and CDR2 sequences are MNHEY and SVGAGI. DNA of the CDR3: TGTGCCAGCAGCGGAAATGGGGCGGATGAAAAACTGTTTTTT. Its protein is CASSGNGADEKLFF.

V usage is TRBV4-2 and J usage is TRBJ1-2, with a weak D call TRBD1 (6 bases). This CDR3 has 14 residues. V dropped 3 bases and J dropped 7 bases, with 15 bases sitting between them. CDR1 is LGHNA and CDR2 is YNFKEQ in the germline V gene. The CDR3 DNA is TGTGCCAGCAGCCAGCGACAGGTTGGTTTTGGCTACACCTTC. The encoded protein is CASSQRQVGFGYTF.

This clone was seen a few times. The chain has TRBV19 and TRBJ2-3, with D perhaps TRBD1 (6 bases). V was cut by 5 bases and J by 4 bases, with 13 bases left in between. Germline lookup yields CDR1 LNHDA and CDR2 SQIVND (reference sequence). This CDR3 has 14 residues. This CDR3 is CASSDLQGADTQYF. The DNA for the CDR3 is TGTGCCAGTAGTGATCTACAGGGTGCAGATACGCAGTATTTT.

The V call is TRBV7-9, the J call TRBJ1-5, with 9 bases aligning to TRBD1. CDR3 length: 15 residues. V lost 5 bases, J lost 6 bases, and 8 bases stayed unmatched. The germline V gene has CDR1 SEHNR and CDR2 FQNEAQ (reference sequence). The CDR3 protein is CASSPTGGFGQPQHF. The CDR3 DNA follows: TGTGCCAGCAGCCCAACAGGGGGCTTCGGTCAGCCCCAGCATTTT.

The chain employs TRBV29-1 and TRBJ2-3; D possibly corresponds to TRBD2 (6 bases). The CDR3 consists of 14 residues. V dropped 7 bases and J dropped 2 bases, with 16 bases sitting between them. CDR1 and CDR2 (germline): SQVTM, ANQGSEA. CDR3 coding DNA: TGCAGCGCCGAACGGGGGTTCAACACAGATACGCAGTATTTT. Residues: CSAERGFNTDTQYF.

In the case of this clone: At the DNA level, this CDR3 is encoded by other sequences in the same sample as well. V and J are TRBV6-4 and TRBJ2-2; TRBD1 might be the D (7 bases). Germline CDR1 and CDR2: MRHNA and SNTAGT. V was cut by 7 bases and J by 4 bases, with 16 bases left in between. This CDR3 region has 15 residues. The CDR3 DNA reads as TGTGCCAGCACGCCTCAGGGGGGAGGCACCGGGGAGCTGTTTTTT. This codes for CASTPQGGGTGELFF.

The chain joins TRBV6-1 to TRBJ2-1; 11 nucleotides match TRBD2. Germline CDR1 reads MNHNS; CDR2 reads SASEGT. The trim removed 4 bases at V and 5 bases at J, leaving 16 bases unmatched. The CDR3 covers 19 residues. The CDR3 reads CASSVGRVAGGAIDNEQFF. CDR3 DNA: TGTGCCAGCAGTGTAGGGAGAGTAGCGGGAGGGGCGATCGACAATGAGCAGTTCTTC.

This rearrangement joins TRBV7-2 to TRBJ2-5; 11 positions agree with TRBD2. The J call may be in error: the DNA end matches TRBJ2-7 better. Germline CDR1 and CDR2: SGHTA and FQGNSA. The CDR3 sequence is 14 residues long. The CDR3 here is CASSLSGRAYEQYF. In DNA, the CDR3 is TGTGCCAGCAGTCTTAGCGGGAGGGCTTACGAGCAGTACTTC.

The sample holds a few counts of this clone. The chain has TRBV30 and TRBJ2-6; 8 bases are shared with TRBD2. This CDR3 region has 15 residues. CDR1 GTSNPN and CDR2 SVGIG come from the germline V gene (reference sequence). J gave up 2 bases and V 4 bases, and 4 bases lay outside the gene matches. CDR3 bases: TGTGCCTGGACCCGGGGGGGAACTGGGGCCAACGTCCTGACTTTC. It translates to CAWTRGGTGANVLTF.

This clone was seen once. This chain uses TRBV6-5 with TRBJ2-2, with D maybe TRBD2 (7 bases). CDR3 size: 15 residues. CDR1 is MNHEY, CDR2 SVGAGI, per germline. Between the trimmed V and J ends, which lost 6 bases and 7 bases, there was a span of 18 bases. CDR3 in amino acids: CASRLRGALGGELFF. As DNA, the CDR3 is TGTGCCAGCAGACTTCGGGGGGCGCTTGGCGGGGAGCTGTTTTTT.